This is a list of T cell receptor beta chains from one sample in a study of T-cell memory formation after mild COVID-19. MiXCR, applied by TCRdb to the 5' RACE reads, yields one record per CDR3 protein. The data contain approximately 50,000 distinct CDR3 sequences, over 8.5% of them seen just once; the ten biggest clones take up 12%. Sequenced: PBMCs or a T cell subset sorted from them (not recorded which). All receptors derive from an adult woman who had mild COVID-19 (a few samples of this study predate the infection). Cell type and time point are not known. CDR3s include the opening cysteine and the closing phenylalanine or tryptophan. D genes are given only for firm matches. Clone size is stated in some rows and not others, as once, few, many or a class when expanded.

d_call	v_call	clone_size	j_call	cdr3_aa	cdr3_nt
TRBD1	TRBV6-5	few	TRBJ1-6	CASTIAWAGGTDHSPLHF	TGTGCCAGCACCATCGCGTGGGCTGGTGGGACAGACCATTCACCCCTCCACTTT
-	TRBV7-2	-	TRBJ2-7	CASSPDWYEQYF	TGTGCCAGCAGCCCGGACTGGTACGAGCAGTACTTC
-	TRBV9	few	TRBJ1-2	CASSVSSALYGYTF	TGTGCCAGCAGCGTATCGTCGGCCCTCTATGGCTACACCTTC
-	TRBV18	few	TRBJ2-3	CAGREGLNTDTQYF	TGTGCCGGGCGTGAGGGCCTCAACACAGATACGCAGTATTTT
TRBD2	TRBV19	few	TRBJ2-7	CASSKGLAGGWYEQYF	TGTGCCAGTAGTAAGGGACTAGCGGGAGGTTGGTACGAGCAGTACTTC
TRBD2	TRBV5-6	-	TRBJ2-1	CASSGASGGLSSYNEQFF	TGTGCAAGCAGCGGGGCTAGCGGGGGCCTAAGCTCCTACAATGAGCAGTTCTTC
-	TRBV2	few	TRBJ2-7	CASSLQGWEQYF	TGTGCCAGCAGCCTACAGGGATGGGAGCAGTACTTC
TRBD1	TRBV7-6	medium-sized	TRBJ2-3	CASSPLATTGGQGTDTQYF	TGTGCCAGCAGCCCACTAGCAACTACAGGGGGACAGGGCACAGATACGCAGTATTTT
-	TRBV5-1	-	TRBJ1-2	CASSAQGFGYTF	TGCGCCAGCAGCGCCCAGGGGTTCGGCTACACCTTC
-	TRBV6-5	many	TRBJ1-2	CASRPLLRALKGYTF	TGTGCCAGCAGACCCCTCCTCAGGGCATTGAAAGGCTACACCTTC
TRBD1	TRBV6-6	-	TRBJ2-7	CASSYSNRGTGSSYEQYF	TGTGCCAGCAGTTACTCGAACAGGGGGACAGGGAGCTCCTACGAGCAGTACTTC
-	TRBV6-5	-	TRBJ1-1	CASSYSNGGYEAFF	TGTGCCAGCAGTTACTCGAACGGAGGCTATGAAGCTTTCTTT
-	TRBV4-1	few	TRBJ1-6	CASSQERDGYNSPLHF	TGCGCCAGCAGCCAAGAACGGGACGGATATAATTCACCCCTCCACTTT
TRBD2	TRBV4-1	-	TRBJ2-3	CASSPLGGEADTQYF	TGCGCCAGCAGCCCGCTGGGGGGGGAGGCAGATACGCAGTATTTT
TRBD1	TRBV10-3	few	TRBJ1-2	CAISEGGGPAYGYTF	TGTGCCATCAGTGAAGGAGGGGGCCCCGCATATGGCTACACCTTC
-	TRBV30	many	TRBJ2-7	CAWQRSYEQYF	TGTGCCTGGCAACGGTCCTACGAGCAGTACTTC
-	TRBV14	-	TRBJ2-6	CASSRMFAGANVLTF	TGTGCCAGCAGCCGGATGTTTGCTGGGGCCAACGTCCTGACTTTC
-	TRBV9	few	TRBJ1-5	CASSVEGSGNQPQHF	TGTGCCAGCAGCGTAGAGGGGTCGGGCAATCAGCCCCAGCATTTT
TRBD2	TRBV27	-	TRBJ2-5	CASMLAGAPGETQYF	TGTGCCAGCATGCTAGCGGGAGCGCCGGGAGAGACCCAGTACTTC
-	TRBV6-5	few	TRBJ2-1	CASRRVDYNEQFF	TGTGCCAGCAGGCGGGTTGACTACAATGAGCAGTTCTTC
-	TRBV20-1	many	TRBJ1-1	CSARVLRINTEAFF	TGCAGTGCTAGAGTACTCCGGATCAACACTGAAGCTTTCTTT
-	TRBV18	-	TRBJ2-1	CASSPGTRFLNEQFF	TGTGCCAGCTCACCTGGGACCCGCTTCTTGAATGAGCAGTTCTTC
TRBD1	TRBV18	few	TRBJ1-1	CASSQGQLAFF	TGTGCCAGCTCACAGGGACAGTTAGCTTTCTTT
-	TRBV3-1	-	TRBJ1-1	CASSQGVLNTEAFF	TGTGCCAGCAGCCAAGGGGTGCTGAACACTGAAGCTTTCTTT
-	TRBV5-1	many	TRBJ2-7	CASNKGGSYYEQYF	TGCGCCAGCAACAAGGGGGGGAGCTACTACGAGCAGTACTTC
-	TRBV6-2/TRBV6-3	-	TRBJ2-7	CASSYGQLYEQYF	TGTGCCAGCAGTTACGGGCAGCTCTACGAGCAGTACTTC
TRBD1	TRBV5-6	-	TRBJ1-1	CASSLEGGSYTEAFF	TGTGCCAGCAGCTTGGAAGGGGGCTCGTACACTGAAGCTTTCTTT
-	TRBV12-3/TRBV12-4	-	TRBJ2-7	CASRAGRRIYEQYF	TGTGCCAGCAGGGCGGGACGGAGGATCTACGAGCAGTACTTC
-	TRBV7-2	few	TRBJ2-2	CASSLWGVAGGELFF	TGTGCCAGCAGCTTATGGGGAGTAGCTGGCGGGGAGCTGTTTTTT
-	TRBV28	few	TRBJ1-1	CASSKTGRGGNTEAFF	TGTGCCAGCAGCAAGACAGGTCGTGGGGGGAACACTGAAGCTTTCTTT
-	TRBV20-1	many	TRBJ1-5	CSAPAQGPKQPQHF	TGCAGTGCTCCCGCGCAGGGGCCGAAGCAGCCCCAGCATTTT
-	TRBV19	-	TRBJ2-4	CASSISAPQYF	TGTGCCAGTAGTATATCGGCCCCCCAGTACTTC
TRBD1	TRBV3-1	few	TRBJ2-7	CASSQGTGPRGEQYF	TGTGCCAGCAGCCAGGGGACAGGACCTCGCGGCGAGCAGTACTTC
-	TRBV7-9	few	TRBJ1-2	CASSLPDSWYGYTF	TGTGCCAGCAGCCTCCCTGATAGTTGGTATGGCTACACCTTC
-	TRBV7-2	medium-sized	TRBJ2-1	CASSLDADNEQFF	TGTGCCAGCAGCTTAGATGCGGACAATGAGCAGTTCTTC
-	TRBV7-9	-	TRBJ2-7	CASSLDLGAVEQYF	TGTGCCAGCAGCTTAGACTTAGGGGCAGTCGAGCAGTACTTC
-	TRBV7-8	many	TRBJ1-2	CASSRDDRVLTF	TGTGCCAGCAGTCGAGATGACCGAGTACTAACCTTC
TRBD1	TRBV7-2	few	TRBJ2-6	CASSLGGTGRFSGANVLTF	TGTGCCAGCAGCTTAGGAGGGACAGGGCGATTCTCTGGGGCCAACGTCCTGACTTTC
-	TRBV24-1	few	TRBJ1-2	CATSATTGRTADGYTF	TGTGCCACCAGCGCCACCACCGGTCGGACAGCGGATGGCTACACCTTC
TRBD1	TRBV12-3/TRBV12-4	few	TRBJ1-2	CASSPSRDRSRSYGYTF	TGTGCCAGCAGTCCAAGTAGGGACAGGAGTAGATCATATGGCTACACCTTC
-	TRBV20-1	-	TRBJ2-3	CSARYREADTQYF	TGCAGTGCTAGGTACAGGGAGGCAGATACGCAGTATTTT
TRBD2	TRBV9	many	TRBJ2-3	CASSPWTSRNTDTQYF	TGTGCCAGCAGCCCCTGGACTAGCAGAAACACAGATACGCAGTATTTT
-	TRBV15	few	TRBJ1-4	CATSRKSILATNEKLFF	TGTGCCACCAGCAGAAAATCCATACTGGCGACTAATGAAAAACTGTTTTTT
TRBD2	TRBV4-2	-	TRBJ2-7	CASSQAQAGGTYEQYF	TGTGCCAGCAGCCAAGCTCAAGCGGGGGGTACCTACGAGCAGTACTTC
-	TRBV20-1	many	TRBJ2-7	CSAGQFYEQYF	TGCAGTGCCGGACAGTTCTACGAGCAGTACTTC
-	TRBV4-1	-	TRBJ2-5	CASSLGGLETQYF	TGCGCCAGCAGCCTTGGGGGTTTGGAGACCCAGTACTTC